Listed below are T cell receptor beta chains from one sample, sequenced in a study of blood T cell repertoires in COVID-19. TCRdb's copy holds only in-frame clones and misses some; the assay was immunoSEQ multiplex PCR. The repertoire consists of about 440,000 clones, with roughly 90% occurring once and the leading ten covering approximately 4.5%. The sequencing sample was made of peripheral blood. These receptor sequences come from a woman aged 30 to 39 with acute or convalescent COVID-19. CDR3s include the opening cysteine and the closing phenylalanine or tryptophan. D genes are given only for firm matches. Not every row has a clone size; where given, it reads once, few, many or a size class.

d_gene: TRBD1; j_gene: TRBJ2-1; abundance: .; v_gene: TRBV20-1; CDR3nt: TGCAGTGCTAGTTCGGACAGGAACAATGAGCAGTTCTTC; CDR3aa: CSASSDRNNEQFF
d_gene: .; j_gene: TRBJ2-7; abundance: .; v_gene: TRBV7-9; CDR3nt: TGTGCCAGCAGCTTAGGGTCTGCGGGGGAGCAGTACTTC; CDR3aa: CASSLGSAGEQYF
d_gene: .; j_gene: TRBJ2-3; abundance: .; v_gene: TRBV2; CDR3nt: TGTGCCAGCAGTGAATGGGCTACCGATACGCAGTATTTT; CDR3aa: CASSEWATDTQYF
d_gene: TRBD2; j_gene: TRBJ2-7; abundance: once; v_gene: TRBV12-5; CDR3nt: TGTGCTAGTGGTCCCACAAGCGGGGGGGCCGCCTACGAGCAGTACTTC; CDR3aa: CASGPTSGGAAYEQYF
d_gene: .; j_gene: TRBJ1-4; abundance: .; v_gene: TRBV2; CDR3nt: TGTGCCAGCAGGGCGGGGGTTGAAAAACTGTTTTTT; CDR3aa: CASRAGVEKLFF
d_gene: .; j_gene: TRBJ1-1; abundance: .; v_gene: TRBV2; CDR3nt: TGTGCCAGCAGTGACTTTGTGGACTTAGAAGCTTTCTTT; CDR3aa: CASSDFVDLEAFF
d_gene: .; j_gene: TRBJ2-7; abundance: once; v_gene: TRBV15; CDR3nt: TGTGCTGAGCACCCGTCGGTATACGAGCAGTACTTC; CDR3aa: CAEHPSVYEQYF
d_gene: .; j_gene: TRBJ2-5; abundance: .; v_gene: TRBV20-1; CDR3nt: TGCAGTGCAGGGGTAGAGACCCAGTACTTC; CDR3aa: CSAGVETQYF
d_gene: TRBD1; j_gene: TRBJ1-3; abundance: .; v_gene: TRBV5-4; CDR3nt: TGTGCCAGCAGCTCGGACAGGGCGGATGTCGGTGGAAACACCATATATTTT; CDR3aa: CASSSDRADVGGNTIYF
d_gene: .; j_gene: TRBJ2-7; abundance: once; v_gene: TRBV9; CDR3nt: TGTGCCAGCAGCCAAGGATGGGACACAACCTACGAGCAGTACTTC; CDR3aa: CASSQGWDTTYEQYF
d_gene: .; j_gene: TRBJ1-5; abundance: .; v_gene: TRBV5-6; CDR3nt: TGTGCCAGCAGCTCACGGACAATTCAGAGCAATCAGCCCCAGCATTTT; CDR3aa: CASSSRTIQSNQPQHF
d_gene: .; j_gene: TRBJ2-1; abundance: .; v_gene: TRBV5-5; CDR3nt: TGTGCCAGCAGCTTGGGGGGAGTTGAGCAGTTCTTC; CDR3aa: CASSLGGVEQFF
d_gene: .; j_gene: TRBJ1-3; abundance: .; v_gene: TRBV6-5; CDR3nt: TGTGCCAGCAGTCATGACAGTGACTCAGGAAACACCATATATTTT; CDR3aa: CASSHDSDSGNTIYF
d_gene: TRBD1; j_gene: TRBJ1-6; abundance: .; v_gene: TRBV6-5; CDR3nt: TGTGCCAGCAGACCCGGGACAGGGCCGACACCCCTCCACTTT; CDR3aa: CASRPGTGPTPLHF
d_gene: TRBD2; j_gene: TRBJ2-3; abundance: .; v_gene: TRBV5-5; CDR3nt: TGTGCCAGCAGCTTGGGACAGCGGGGGTCAGATACGCAGTATTTT; CDR3aa: CASSLGQRGSDTQYF
d_gene: TRBD1; j_gene: TRBJ1-2; abundance: .; v_gene: TRBV29-1; CDR3nt: TGCAGCTCATCACCGATCAGGGGGCAGGGCTACACCTTC; CDR3aa: CSSSPIRGQGYTF
d_gene: .; j_gene: TRBJ2-4; abundance: .; v_gene: TRBV28; CDR3nt: TGTGCCAGCAGTTTCGAGGGAAACATTCAGTACTTC; CDR3aa: CASSFEGNIQYF
d_gene: TRBD1; j_gene: TRBJ1-2; abundance: .; v_gene: TRBV29-1; CDR3nt: TGCAGCGCCGGACAGGACTATGGCTACACCTTC; CDR3aa: CSAGQDYGYTF
d_gene: TRBD1; j_gene: TRBJ1-1; abundance: .; v_gene: TRBV19; CDR3nt: TGTGCCAGTACCACCGGGGTAGGGACAGGGTGGCGGACTGAAGCTTTCTTT; CDR3aa: CASTTGVGTGWRTEAFF
d_gene: TRBD2; j_gene: TRBJ2-2; abundance: .; v_gene: TRBV3-1/TRBV3-2; CDR3nt: TGTGCCAGCAGCCAAGATCAGGTCGGTCTAGCGGGCACCGGGGAGCTGTTTTTT; CDR3aa: CASSQDQVGLAGTGELFF
d_gene: TRBD1; j_gene: TRBJ2-2; abundance: .; v_gene: TRBV30; CDR3nt: TGTGCCTGGAAGGGGGCTGGGCTCGCGAACACCGGGGAGCTGTTTTTT; CDR3aa: CAWKGAGLANTGELFF
d_gene: .; j_gene: TRBJ2-5; abundance: .; v_gene: TRBV4-1; CDR3nt: TGCGCCAGCAGCCAAGAGGCAGGTCGGGAGACCCAGTACTTC; CDR3aa: CASSQEAGRETQYF
d_gene: TRBD1; j_gene: TRBJ1-3; abundance: .; v_gene: TRBV27; CDR3nt: TGTGCCAGCAGTTTAAAGGGGGCTGACTCTGGAAACACCATATATTTT; CDR3aa: CASSLKGADSGNTIYF
d_gene: .; j_gene: TRBJ1-5; abundance: once; v_gene: TRBV6-5; CDR3nt: TGTGCCAGCAGGGACGGGGCTACTAGCCAGCCCCAGCATTTT; CDR3aa: CASRDGATSQPQHF
d_gene: .; j_gene: TRBJ2-5; abundance: .; v_gene: TRBV13; CDR3nt: TGTGCCAGCAGCTTAGGTCTAGCGGAGACCCAGTACTTC; CDR3aa: CASSLGLAETQYF
d_gene: TRBD1; j_gene: TRBJ2-5; abundance: .; v_gene: TRBV27; CDR3nt: TGTGCCAGCAGTCCCCGCAGGGGGCATGAGACCCAGTACTTC; CDR3aa: CASSPRRGHETQYF
d_gene: TRBD1; j_gene: TRBJ2-3; abundance: .; v_gene: TRBV5-5; CDR3nt: TGTGCCAGCAGCTTGAGTTTTAGGGACAGCTACACAGATACGCAGTATTTT; CDR3aa: CASSLSFRDSYTDTQYF
d_gene: .; j_gene: TRBJ2-7; abundance: .; v_gene: TRBV5-1; CDR3nt: .; CDR3aa: CASSFGPGLYEQYF
d_gene: .; j_gene: TRBJ2-7; abundance: .; v_gene: TRBV29-1; CDR3nt: TGCAGCGTTGAGGGTTACAGGGAAGGAGCCGACGAGCAGTACTTC; CDR3aa: CSVEGYREGADEQYF
d_gene: TRBD1; j_gene: TRBJ2-7; abundance: .; v_gene: TRBV29-1; CDR3nt: TGCAGCGTGGGACAGCCCTACGAGCAGTACTTC; CDR3aa: CSVGQPYEQYF
d_gene: TRBD2; j_gene: TRBJ2-1; abundance: .; v_gene: TRBV7-3; CDR3nt: TGTGCCAGCAGCTTAGCGGGGGGCTACAATGAGCAGTTCTTC; CDR3aa: CASSLAGGYNEQFF
d_gene: .; j_gene: TRBJ1-2; abundance: once; v_gene: TRBV20-1; CDR3nt: TGCAGTGCTAGTTACTCCCTGAACAGGGCTAATAGCTACACCTTC; CDR3aa: CSASYSLNRANSYTF
d_gene: .; j_gene: TRBJ2-5; abundance: .; v_gene: TRBV7-2; CDR3nt: TGTGCCAGCAGCTTAACCCGCAGTTCGGGGACCCAGTACTTC; CDR3aa: CASSLTRSSGTQYF
d_gene: TRBD1; j_gene: TRBJ2-7; abundance: .; v_gene: TRBV10-3; CDR3nt: TGTGCCATAGGGGACCGGGACAGCTCCTACGAGCAGTACTTC; CDR3aa: CAIGDRDSSYEQYF
d_gene: TRBD1; j_gene: TRBJ2-6; abundance: .; v_gene: TRBV28; CDR3nt: TGTGCCAGCGCTTCCACCACCGGGACAGGGGGCTCTGGGGCCAACGTCCTGACTTTC; CDR3aa: CASASTTGTGGSGANVLTF
d_gene: TRBD2; j_gene: TRBJ2-3; abundance: .; v_gene: TRBV19; CDR3nt: TGTGCCAGTAACACGGGACTAGCTTCAGATACGCAGTATTTT; CDR3aa: CASNTGLASDTQYF
d_gene: TRBD2; j_gene: TRBJ2-3; abundance: .; v_gene: TRBV13; CDR3nt: TGTGCCAGCAGCTTAGGGGGCGGGGGGGCCCCAGATACGCAGTATTTT; CDR3aa: CASSLGGGGAPDTQYF
d_gene: TRBD1; j_gene: TRBJ2-1; abundance: .; v_gene: TRBV2; CDR3nt: TGTGCCAGCAGTGAAAGACAGGGGGTAAATGAGCAGTTCTTC; CDR3aa: CASSERQGVNEQFF
d_gene: .; j_gene: TRBJ2-3; abundance: .; v_gene: TRBV9; CDR3nt: TGTGCCAGCAGCGTCCAAGCGGCTAGCACAGATACGCAGTATTTT; CDR3aa: CASSVQAASTDTQYF
d_gene: .; j_gene: TRBJ2-3; abundance: .; v_gene: TRBV12-3/TRBV12-4; CDR3nt: TGTGCCAGCAGTTTCAGAGATACGCAGTATTTT; CDR3aa: CASSFRDTQYF
d_gene: .; j_gene: TRBJ1-2; abundance: .; v_gene: TRBV12-3/TRBV12-4; CDR3nt: TGTGCCAGCAGTTTAAGACAGACCTATGGCTACACCTTC; CDR3aa: CASSLRQTYGYTF
d_gene: .; j_gene: TRBJ1-1; abundance: .; v_gene: TRBV6-6; CDR3nt: TGTGCCAGTACAGGGAGTACCACTGAAGCTTTCTTT; CDR3aa: CASTGSTTEAFF
d_gene: .; j_gene: TRBJ2-5; abundance: .; v_gene: TRBV10-2; CDR3nt: TGCGCCAGCAACTCGGGGCAGGGGGAGACCCAGTACTTC; CDR3aa: CASNSGQGETQYF
d_gene: .; j_gene: TRBJ1-1; abundance: .; v_gene: TRBV7-9; CDR3nt: TGTGCCAGCGGATCACGAAGACAGAAGAACACTGAAGCTTTCTTT; CDR3aa: CASGSRRQKNTEAFF
d_gene: TRBD1; j_gene: TRBJ1-6; abundance: many; v_gene: TRBV9; CDR3nt: TGTGCCAGCAGCGCGGGACAGGGGTATTCACCCCTCCACTTT; CDR3aa: CASSAGQGYSPLHF
d_gene: .; j_gene: TRBJ2-5; abundance: .; v_gene: TRBV20-1; CDR3nt: TGCAGTGCGGGAGATCAAGAGACCCAGTACTTC; CDR3aa: CSAGDQETQYF
d_gene: .; j_gene: TRBJ1-4; abundance: once; v_gene: TRBV30; CDR3nt: TGTGCCTGGATTGCTAAACAGCCAACTAATGAAAAACTGTTTTTT; CDR3aa: CAWIAKQPTNEKLFF
d_gene: .; j_gene: TRBJ2-1; abundance: once; v_gene: TRBV30; CDR3nt: TGTGCCTGGAGTATAGGGGGCTACAATGAGCAGTTCTTC; CDR3aa: CAWSIGGYNEQFF
d_gene: .; j_gene: TRBJ1-5; abundance: .; v_gene: TRBV19; CDR3nt: TGTGCCAGCGAGGAGGGTCTGAGCAATCAGCCCCAGCATTTT; CDR3aa: CASEEGLSNQPQHF
d_gene: .; j_gene: TRBJ1-5; abundance: .; v_gene: TRBV7-3; CDR3nt: TGTGCCAGCAACTACATCCAGGGGCCACAGCCCCAGCATTTT; CDR3aa: CASNYIQGPQPQHF
d_gene: .; j_gene: TRBJ2-5; abundance: .; v_gene: TRBV6-6; CDR3nt: TGTGCCAGCAGTTACTCCAAACAAGAGACCCAGTACTTC; CDR3aa: CASSYSKQETQYF
d_gene: TRBD2; j_gene: TRBJ2-2; abundance: .; v_gene: TRBV3-1/TRBV3-2; CDR3nt: TGTGCCAGCAGCCTAGCGGGGGGGAACACCGGGGAGCTGTTTTTT; CDR3aa: CASSLAGGNTGELFF
d_gene: TRBD1; j_gene: TRBJ1-6; abundance: .; v_gene: TRBV27; CDR3nt: TGTGCCAGCAGTACAGGGGGCGGCTCACCCCTCCACTTT; CDR3aa: CASSTGGGSPLHF
d_gene: .; j_gene: TRBJ2-1; abundance: .; v_gene: TRBV24-1; CDR3nt: TGTGCCACCAGTGGGTCGATGTCGAGCTCCTACAATGAGCAGTTCTTC; CDR3aa: CATSGSMSSSYNEQFF
d_gene: .; j_gene: TRBJ2-2; abundance: .; v_gene: TRBV7-6; CDR3nt: TGTGCCAGCAGCTTAAGCCTCCTAACCGGCGGGGAGCTGTTTTTT; CDR3aa: CASSLSLLTGGELFF
d_gene: TRBD1; j_gene: TRBJ1-5; abundance: .; v_gene: TRBV7-8; CDR3nt: TGTGCCAGCAGCGACGACAGGGTCGCCGATCAGCCCCAGCATTTT; CDR3aa: CASSDDRVADQPQHF